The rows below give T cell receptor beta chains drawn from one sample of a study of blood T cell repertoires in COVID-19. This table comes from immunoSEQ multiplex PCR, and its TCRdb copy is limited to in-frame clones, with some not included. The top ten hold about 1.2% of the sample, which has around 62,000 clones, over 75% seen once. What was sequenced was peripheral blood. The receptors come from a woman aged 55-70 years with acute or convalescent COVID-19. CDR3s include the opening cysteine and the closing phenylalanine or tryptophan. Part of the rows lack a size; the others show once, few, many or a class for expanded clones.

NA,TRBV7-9,CASSYDSSNQPQHF
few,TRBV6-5,CASSQINSPLHF
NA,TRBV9,CASSPTSGGSNEQFF
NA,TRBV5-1,CASSPGLAGARFYNEQFF
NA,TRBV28,CASSLLAQDRGYGYTF
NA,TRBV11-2,CASSVLATQETQYF
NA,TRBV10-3,CAIRASGGASGTGELFF
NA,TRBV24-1,CATGPGQGGNVLTF
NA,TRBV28,CASSLLASGGHEQFF
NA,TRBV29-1,CSVPGLAGGFSYNEQFF